The 26 T cell receptor beta chains given below trace back to one sample, sequenced in a study of blood T cell repertoires in COVID-19. Here immunoSEQ multiplex PCR was the method, and the copy in TCRdb shows in-frame clones only, minus some. The sample has 300,000 to 500,000 clones; roughly 90% are singletons. The source material was PBMCs or T cells enriched from blood (not recorded which). The receptors stem from a woman in her twenties or thirties with acute COVID-19.

The chain has TRBV30 and TRBJ2-4; TRBD1 might be the D (6 bases). Germline V lookup: CDR1 GTSNPN, CDR2 SVGIG (reference sequence). The CDR3 is made up of 15 amino acids. The V end was cut by 0 bases, the J end by 9 bases, with 18 bases between. Here the CDR3 reads CAWSVSTGIIGIQYF. The CDR3, as DNA: TGTGCCTGGAGTGTCTCAACAGGGATCATAGGCATTCAGTACTTC.

J is TRBJ1-3 and V is TRBV6-2 or TRBV6-3; D perhaps matches TRBD1 (6 bases). Germline V gives CDR1 MNHEY, CDR2 SVGEGT. V gave up 5 bases and J gave up 2 bases, with 13 bases separating them. CDR3 size: 15 residues. This chain's CDR3 is CASSRTETTGNTIYF. CDR3 nucleotides: TGTGCCAGCAGTCGGACAGAAACTACTGGAAACACCATATATTTT.

V and J are TRBV3-1 (or the pseudogene TRBV3-2) and TRBJ2-1; the match to TRBD2 covers 14 bases. Losses at the gene ends were 4 bases for V and 1 base for J; bases not matched to a gene: 12. The CDR3 spans 20 residues. CDR1 and CDR2 from the germline V gene are LGHDT and YNNKEL (reference sequence). CDR3 protein: CASSLWGWTSGGPSYNEQFF. DNA for the CDR3: TGTGCCAGCAGCCTATGGGGTTGGACTAGCGGGGGGCCGTCCTACAATGAGCAGTTCTTC.

The chain recombines TRBV14 with TRBJ2-3; TRBD1 matches at 9 bases. The CDR3 extends over 15 amino acids. V lost 4 bases, J lost 4 bases, and 6 bases stayed unmatched. Germline CDR1 is SGHDN and CDR2 is FVKESK. The CDR3 spells CASSLRDRASDTQYF. The DNA of the CDR3 is TGTGCCAGCAGCCTCCGGGACAGGGCTTCAGATACGCAGTATTTT.

This clone was observed a few times. The chain has TRBV19 and TRBJ1-3; unclear D gene. Trimming stripped 7 bases from V and 4 bases from J, with 14 bases between. The CDR3 totals 14 residues. CDR1 and CDR2 from the germline V gene are LNHDA and SQIVND (reference sequence). The CDR3 bases are TGTGCCAGTACCCCAGCTACGACAGGAAACACCATATATTTT. Its translation is CASTPATTGNTIYF.

The chain combines TRBV4-3 with TRBJ2-7, with 8 nucleotides matching TRBD1. CDR1 and CDR2 (germline): LGHNA, YSLEER. The CDR3 totals 15 residues. V was pared by 1 base and J by 3 bases, with 5 bases of the junction left unmatched. The CDR3 sequence is CASSQVGQAVYEQYF. In nucleotides, the CDR3 is TGCGCCAGCAGCCAAGTGGGACAGGCTGTCTACGAGCAGTACTTC.

V is TRBV3-1 (or the pseudogene TRBV3-2) and J is TRBJ2-3; TRBD2 agrees at 15 bases. The length of the CDR3 is 17 residues. CDR1 LGHDT and CDR2 YNNKEL come from the germline V gene (reference sequence). V lost 4 bases, J lost 5 bases, and 7 bases stayed unmatched. CDR3 nucleotide sequence: TGTGCCAGCAGCCTCCGGACTAGCGGGGGGGCCAGAGATACGCAGTATTTT. Encoded protein: CASSLRTSGGARDTQYF.

The CDR3 DNA follows: TGTGCCAGCAGTTGCAGGGTCTGGGGTTCTGGAAACACCATATATTTT. This sequence encodes CASSCRVWGSGNTIYF. V gene TRBV6-7 combines with J gene TRBJ1-3; D may be TRBD1 (5 bases). TRBV6-7 is an open reading frame whose function is uncertain. The CDR3 is 16 amino acids. The V and J ends lost 4 bases and 1 base respectively, with 14 bases between them.

The chain uses TRBV13 and TRBJ1-1; D is unclear. The CDR3 runs to 14 residues. The V end was cut by 0 bases, the J end by 4 bases, with 9 bases between. CDR1 PRHDT and CDR2 FYEKMQ come from the germline V gene (reference sequence). CDR3 in amino acids: CASSLGGGFTEAFF. The CDR3 bases are TGTGCCAGCAGCTTAGGAGGAGGGTTCACTGAAGCTTTCTTT.

The chain combines TRBV19 with TRBJ1-5; D not resolved. The CDR3 runs to 15 residues. The V gene lost 3 bases and the J gene lost 2 bases, with 11 bases spanning the gap. From germline, CDR1 is LNHDA and CDR2 SQIVND (reference sequence). The DNA for the CDR3 is TGTGCCAGTAGTATGGGAGGGATGGGCAATCAGCCCCAGCATTTT. Translating it yields CASSMGGMGNQPQHF.

J is TRBJ1-4 and V is TRBV6-2 or TRBV6-3, with D possibly being TRBD1 (6 bases). The ends were cut back, 4 bases at V and 5 bases at J, with 17 bases in the middle. The germline gives CDR1 MNHEY, CDR2 SVGEGT. The CDR3 extends over 16 amino acids. CDR3 nucleotides: TGTGCCAGCAGTTGGGAGATTGGGGGCGCGAATGAAAAACTGTTTTTT. This codes for CASSWEIGGANEKLFF.

The chain uses TRBV24-1 and TRBJ2-1, with D tentatively TRBD2 (7 bases). V gave up 10 bases and J gave up 0 bases, with 12 bases separating them. The germline CDR1 and CDR2 sequences are KGHDR and SFDVKD. The CDR3 covers 14 residues. The CDR3: CATGGGSSYNEQFF. The CDR3 DNA is TGTGCCACGGGAGGGGGTAGCTCCTACAATGAGCAGTTCTTC.

The chain combines TRBV20-1 with TRBJ1-4; a possible D gene is TRBD1 (5 bases). From germline, CDR1 is DFQATT and CDR2 SNEGSKA (reference sequence). The CDR3 totals 8 residues. Trimming cost V 6 bases and J 16 bases, with 9 bases left between them. The CDR3 bases are TGCAGTGCCACGGGGGGGTTTTTT. This encodes CSATGGFF.

The chain carries TRBV18 and TRBJ1-5; TRBD1 might be the D (6 bases). Germline lookup yields CDR1 KGHSH and CDR2 LQKENI. This CDR3 has 17 residues. V was clipped by 2 bases and J by 4 bases, with 18 bases between them. CDR3 residues: CASSPWPGQTANQPQHF. In nucleotides, the CDR3 is TGTGCCAGCTCACCATGGCCGGGACAAACCGCTAATCAGCCCCAGCATTTT.

V is TRBV9 and J is TRBJ2-1; 7 nucleotides match TRBD1. The CDR3 is made up of 14 amino acids. J lost 4 bases, V lost 4 bases, and 5 bases had no gene match. The germline CDR1 and CDR2 sequences are SGDLS and YYNGEE. CDR3 protein: CASSYGTAYNEQFF. The CDR3 DNA reads TGTGCCAGCAGCTACGGGACAGCGTACAATGAGCAGTTCTTC.

V and J are TRBV6-5 and TRBJ2-7; TRBD1 matches 7 bases. The CDR3 is 15 residues long. V was pared by 4 bases and J by 5 bases, with 11 bases of the junction left unmatched. The germline CDR1 and CDR2 sequences are MNHEY and SVGAGI. CDR3 nucleotide sequence: TGTGCCAGCAGTTTAACGACAGGGCCGCCTGACGAGCAGTACTTC. Its translation is CASSLTTGPPDEQYF.

The rearrangement joins TRBV28 to TRBJ1-1, with D possibly being TRBD1 (6 bases). Looked up from germline, CDR1 is MDHEN and CDR2 is SYDVKM. The CDR3 is 16 residues long. Deletions cut 5 bases from V and 0 bases from J, with 16 bases between. CDR3: CASSLYATGLNTEAFF. The CDR3 DNA follows: TGTGCCAGCAGTCTCTACGCGACAGGTTTGAACACTGAAGCTTTCTTT.

This sequence joins TRBV9 and TRBJ2-3, with a weak D call TRBD2 (5 bases). The CDR3 is 13 amino acids. V shed 3 bases and J shed 11 bases, with 16 bases lying between them. CDR1 is SGDLS and CDR2 is YYNGEE in the germline V gene. The CDR3 DNA follows: TGTGCCAGCAGCGACCAACTAGAGATGAGGCAGTATTTT. Translating it yields CASSDQLEMRQYF.

This sequence joins TRBV9 and TRBJ2-2; D not resolved. V lost 4 bases, J lost 1 base, and 14 bases lay in between. The germline V gene encodes CDR1 SGDLS and CDR2 YYNGEE. This CDR3 is built from 16 residues. The CDR3 loop reads CASSPHRLENTGELFF. CDR3 nucleotides: TGTGCCAGCAGCCCCCATCGACTGGAGAACACCGGGGAGCTGTTTTTT.

The gene calls are TRBV27 and TRBJ2-7, with D perhaps TRBD1 (6 bases). With 6 bases removed from V and 5 bases from J, the gap between germline ends came to 20 bases. The V gene's germline CDR1 is MNHEY and CDR2 SMNVEV (reference sequence). The CDR3 is 15 residues long. The DNA of the CDR3 is TGTGCCAGCAGGGGGGCCACGTTTGGTTTCCACGAGCAGTACTTC. Protein sequence: CASRGATFGFHEQYF.

This chain uses TRBV10-2 with TRBJ1-2, with D maybe TRBD1 (5 bases). This CDR3 is 14 amino acids long. With 7 bases removed from V and 2 bases from J, the gap between germline ends came to 14 bases. Germline V gene lookup returns CDR1 WSHSY and CDR2 SAAADI. The CDR3 nucleotides are TGCGCCAGCACCGGAGGGGTTTACAACTATGGCTACACCTTC. The encoded protein is CASTGGVYNYGYTF.

V gene TRBV9 combines with J gene TRBJ1-5; TRBD1 might be the D (5 bases). The CDR3 loop spans 15 amino acids. Germline lookup yields CDR1 SGDLS and CDR2 YYNGEE. Trimming pared 0 bases from V and 3 bases from J, leaving 10 bases between. The CDR3 sequence: CASSVGRAFNQPQHF. In nucleotides, the CDR3 is TGTGCCAGCAGCGTAGGCAGGGCTTTCAATCAGCCCCAGCATTTT.

This rearrangement joins TRBV4-1 to TRBJ2-7; a weak D match, TRBD1 (5 bases). The V and J ends lost 1 base and 0 bases respectively, with 10 bases between them. This CDR3 is built from 15 residues. Germline V gives CDR1 MGHRA, CDR2 YSYEKL. The CDR3 sequence is CASSQVAGISYEQYF. CDR3 sequence (DNA): TGCGCCAGCAGCCAAGTGGCAGGGATCTCCTACGAGCAGTACTTC.

The rearrangement uses TRBV10-3 and TRBJ2-2; TRBD2 agrees at 11 bases. CDR3 length: 18 residues. CDR1 ENHRY and CDR2 SYGVKD come from the germline V gene. After removal of 7 bases from V and 0 bases from J, the junction contained 10 bases not matched to a gene. Here the CDR3 reads CAIIGELAGDTNTGELFF. The CDR3 nucleotides read TGTGCCATCATCGGGGAACTAGCGGGGGACACGAACACCGGGGAGCTGTTTTTT.

V is TRBV19 and J is TRBJ1-6; TRBD1 is a possible D gene (5 bases). The V end lost 2 bases, the J end lost 7 bases, and 9 bases lay between the germline ends. The germline V gene has CDR1 LNHDA and CDR2 SQIVND (reference sequence). The CDR3 is 14 amino acids. CDR3 bases: TGTGCCAGTAGTATACAGGGAAAGAATTCACCCCTCCACTTT. Translation gives CASSIQGKNSPLHF.

This clone appeared a single time. The gene calls are TRBV7-8 and TRBJ1-1, with 8 positions matching TRBD1. The CDR3 contains 14 residues. The germline V gene encodes CDR1 SGHVS and CDR2 FQNEAQ. The V gene end was trimmed by 5 bases and the J gene end by 5 bases; junction bases not matched to a gene: 7. CDR3 nucleotides: TGTGCCAGCAGCCCCTGGACAGGGCAAACTGAAGCTTTCTTT. This sequence encodes CASSPWTGQTEAFF.